The clone carrying this T cell receptor beta chain was detected a few times. The sample belongs to a study of blood T cell repertoires in COVID-19. Repertoires were generated with immunoSEQ multiplex PCR, while TCRdb's copy carries only in-frame clones and drops some. Among about 59,000 clones, around 80% were seen once, and the ten largest hold approximately 12%. This CDR3 is built from 15 residues. Germline V lookup: CDR1 SNHLY, CDR2 FYNNEI. The V gene end was trimmed by 3 bases and the J gene end by 7 bases; junction bases not matched to a gene: 8. The chain has TRBV2 and TRBJ2-5, with 10 bases identical to TRBD2. This sequence originates from an elderly man with acute or convalescent COVID-19. The sequenced sample was peripheral blood. CDR3 in DNA: TGTGCCAGCAGTGACCTAGCGGGAGAAATTGGGACCCAGTACTTC. Translating it yields CASSDLAGEIGTQYF.